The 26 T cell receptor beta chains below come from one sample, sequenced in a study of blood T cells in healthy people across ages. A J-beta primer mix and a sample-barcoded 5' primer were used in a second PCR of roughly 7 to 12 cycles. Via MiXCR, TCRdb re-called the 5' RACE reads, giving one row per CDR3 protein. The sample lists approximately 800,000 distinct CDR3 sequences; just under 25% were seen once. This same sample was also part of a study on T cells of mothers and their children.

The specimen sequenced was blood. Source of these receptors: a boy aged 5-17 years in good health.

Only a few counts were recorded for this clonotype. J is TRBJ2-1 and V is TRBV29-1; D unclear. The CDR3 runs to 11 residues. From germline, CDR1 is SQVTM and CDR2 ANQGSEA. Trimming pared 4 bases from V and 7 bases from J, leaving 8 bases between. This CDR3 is CSVVGKNEQFF. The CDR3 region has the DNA TGCAGCGTTGTTGGAAAAAATGAGCAGTTCTTC.

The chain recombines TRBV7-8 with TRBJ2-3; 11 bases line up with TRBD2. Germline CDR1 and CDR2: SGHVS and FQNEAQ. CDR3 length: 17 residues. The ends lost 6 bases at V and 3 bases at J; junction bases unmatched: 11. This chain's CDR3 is CASSFPIAGGQTDTQYF. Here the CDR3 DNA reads TGTGCCAGCAGTTTTCCAATAGCGGGGGGGCAGACAGATACGCAGTATTTT.

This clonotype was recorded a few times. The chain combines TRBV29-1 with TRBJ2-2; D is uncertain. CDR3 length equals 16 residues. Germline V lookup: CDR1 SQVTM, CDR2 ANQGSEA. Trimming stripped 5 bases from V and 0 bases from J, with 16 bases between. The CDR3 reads CSVLPDRYANTGELFF. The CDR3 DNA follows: TGCAGCGTTTTGCCGGACCGTTACGCGAACACCGGGGAGCTGTTTTTT.

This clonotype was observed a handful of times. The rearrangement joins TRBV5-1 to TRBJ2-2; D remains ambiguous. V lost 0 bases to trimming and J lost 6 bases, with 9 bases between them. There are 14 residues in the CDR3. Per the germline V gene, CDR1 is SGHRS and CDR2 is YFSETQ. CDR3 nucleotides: TGCGCCAGCAGCTTGGCAGAAAATGCCGGGGAGCTGTTTTTT. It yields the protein CASSLAENAGELFF.

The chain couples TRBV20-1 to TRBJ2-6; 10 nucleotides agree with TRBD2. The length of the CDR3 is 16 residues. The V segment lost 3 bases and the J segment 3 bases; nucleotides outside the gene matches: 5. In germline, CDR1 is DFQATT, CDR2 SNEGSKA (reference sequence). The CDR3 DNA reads TGCAGTGCTAGGGATAGCGGGAGGTATGGGGCCAACGTCCTGACTTTC. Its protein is CSARDSGRYGANVLTF.

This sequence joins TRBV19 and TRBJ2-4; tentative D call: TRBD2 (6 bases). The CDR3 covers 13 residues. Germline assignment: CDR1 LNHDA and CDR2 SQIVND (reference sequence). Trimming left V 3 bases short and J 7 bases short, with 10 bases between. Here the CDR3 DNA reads TGTGCCAGTAGTATGGTGGACTATAACATTCAGTACTTC. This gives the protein CASSMVDYNIQYF.

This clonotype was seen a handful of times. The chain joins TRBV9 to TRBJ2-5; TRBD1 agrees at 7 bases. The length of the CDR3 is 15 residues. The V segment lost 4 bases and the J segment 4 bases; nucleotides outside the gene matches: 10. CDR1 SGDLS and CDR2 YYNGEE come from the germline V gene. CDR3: CASSSNRGTLETQYF. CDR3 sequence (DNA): TGTGCCAGCAGCTCCAACAGGGGTACGTTAGAGACCCAGTACTTC.

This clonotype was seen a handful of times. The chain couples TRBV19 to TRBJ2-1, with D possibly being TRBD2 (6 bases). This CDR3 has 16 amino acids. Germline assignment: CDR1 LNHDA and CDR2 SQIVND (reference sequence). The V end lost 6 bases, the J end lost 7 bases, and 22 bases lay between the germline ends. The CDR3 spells CASSRLPGVGPNEQFF. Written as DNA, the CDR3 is TGTGCCAGTAGCCGATTGCCGGGGGTGGGCCCGAATGAGCAGTTCTTC.

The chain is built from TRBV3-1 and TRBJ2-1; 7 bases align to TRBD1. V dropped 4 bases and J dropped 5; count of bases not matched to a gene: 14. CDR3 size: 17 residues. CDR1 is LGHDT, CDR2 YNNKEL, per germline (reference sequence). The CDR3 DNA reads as TGTGCCAGCAGCCCGGCAACGACAGGGCCTAAACACAATGAGCAGTTCTTC. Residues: CASSPATTGPKHNEQFF.

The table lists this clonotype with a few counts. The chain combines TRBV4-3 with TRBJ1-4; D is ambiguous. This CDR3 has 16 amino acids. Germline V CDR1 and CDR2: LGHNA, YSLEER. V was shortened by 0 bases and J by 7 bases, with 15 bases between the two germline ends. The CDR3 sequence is CASSQDLAGAGEKLFF. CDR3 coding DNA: TGCGCCAGCAGCCAAGATCTTGCAGGAGCGGGTGAAAAACTGTTTTTT.

The CDR3 region has the DNA TGTGCCAGCAGCCCAAGCGGAAAGTCCTACAATGAGCAGTTCTTC. As protein: CASSPSGKSYNEQFF. The V call is TRBV12-3 or TRBV12-4, the J call TRBJ2-1; D may be TRBD2 (5 bases). This CDR3 has 15 residues. The V end was cut by 6 bases, the J end by 1 base, with 13 bases between.

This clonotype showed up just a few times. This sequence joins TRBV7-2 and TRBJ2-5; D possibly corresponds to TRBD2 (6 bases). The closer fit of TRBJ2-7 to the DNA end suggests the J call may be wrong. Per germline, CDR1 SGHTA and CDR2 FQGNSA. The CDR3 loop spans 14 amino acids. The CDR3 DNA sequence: TGTGCCAGCAGCCCCACCGGGAGAGCCTACGAGCAGTACTTC. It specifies CASSPTGRAYEQYF.

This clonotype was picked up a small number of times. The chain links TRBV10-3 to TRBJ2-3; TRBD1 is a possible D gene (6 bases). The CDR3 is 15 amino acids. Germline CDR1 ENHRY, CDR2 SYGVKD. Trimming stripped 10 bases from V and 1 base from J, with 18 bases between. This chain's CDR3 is CATRPQGWGTDTQYF. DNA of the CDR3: TGTGCCACCCGGCCCCAGGGGTGGGGCACAGATACGCAGTATTTT.

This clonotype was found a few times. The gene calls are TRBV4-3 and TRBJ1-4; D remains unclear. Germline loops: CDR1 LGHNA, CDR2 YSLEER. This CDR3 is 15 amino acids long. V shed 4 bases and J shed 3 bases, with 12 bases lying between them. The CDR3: CASSPWAGSNEKLFF. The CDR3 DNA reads TGCGCCAGCAGCCCGTGGGCGGGTTCTAATGAAAAACTGTTTTTT.

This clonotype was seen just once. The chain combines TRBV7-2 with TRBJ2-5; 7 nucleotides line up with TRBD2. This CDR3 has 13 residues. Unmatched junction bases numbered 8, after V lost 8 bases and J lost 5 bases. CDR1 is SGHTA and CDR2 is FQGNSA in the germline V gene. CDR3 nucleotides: TGTGCCAGCTGCAGGGAGGGTGGGGAGACCCAGTACTTC. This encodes CASCREGGETQYF.

Here the CDR3 reads CASSQRQGALGYTF. The CDR3, as DNA: TGTGCCAGCAGCCAACGACAGGGGGCCCTTGGCTACACCTTC. The chain carries TRBV4-2 and TRBJ1-2; TRBD1 matches 10 bases. Germline trimming cut 2 bases from V and 7 bases from J; bases unmatched to any gene: 4. This CDR3 is built from 14 residues. CDR1 is LGHNA and CDR2 is YNFKEQ in the germline V gene.

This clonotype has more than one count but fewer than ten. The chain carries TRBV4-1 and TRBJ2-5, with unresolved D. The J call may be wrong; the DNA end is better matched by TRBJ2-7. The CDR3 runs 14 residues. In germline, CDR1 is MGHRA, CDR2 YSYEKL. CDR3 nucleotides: TGCGCCAGCAGCCAAGAGGGGAACTTCCACGAGCAGTACTTC. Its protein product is CASSQEGNFHEQYF.

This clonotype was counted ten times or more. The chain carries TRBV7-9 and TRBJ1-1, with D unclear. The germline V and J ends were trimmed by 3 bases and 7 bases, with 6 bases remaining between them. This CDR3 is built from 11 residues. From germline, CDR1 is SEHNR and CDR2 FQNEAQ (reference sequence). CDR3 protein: CASSFGGEAFF. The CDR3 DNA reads TGTGCCAGCAGCTTCGGTGGTGAAGCTTTCTTT.

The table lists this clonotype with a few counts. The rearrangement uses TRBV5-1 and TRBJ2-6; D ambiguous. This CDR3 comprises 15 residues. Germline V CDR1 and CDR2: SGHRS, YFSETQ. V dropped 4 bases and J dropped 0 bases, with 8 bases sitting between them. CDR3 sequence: CASSIQSSGANVLTF. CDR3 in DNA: TGCGCCAGCAGCATCCAGAGCTCTGGGGCCAACGTCCTGACTTTC.

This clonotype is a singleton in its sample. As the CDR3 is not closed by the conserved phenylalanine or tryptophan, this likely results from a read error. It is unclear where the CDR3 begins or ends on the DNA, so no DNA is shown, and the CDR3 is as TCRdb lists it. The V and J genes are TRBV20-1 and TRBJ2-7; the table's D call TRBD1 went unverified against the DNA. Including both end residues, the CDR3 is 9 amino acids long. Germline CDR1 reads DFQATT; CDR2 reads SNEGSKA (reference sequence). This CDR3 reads CSATPPRRL.

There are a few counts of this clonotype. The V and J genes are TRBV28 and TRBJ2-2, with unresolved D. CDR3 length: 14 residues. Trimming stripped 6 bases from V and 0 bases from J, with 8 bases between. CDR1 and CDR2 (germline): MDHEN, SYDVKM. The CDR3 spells CASSLGSNTGELFF. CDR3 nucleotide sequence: TGTGCCAGCAGCTTAGGATCGAACACCGGGGAGCTGTTTTTT.

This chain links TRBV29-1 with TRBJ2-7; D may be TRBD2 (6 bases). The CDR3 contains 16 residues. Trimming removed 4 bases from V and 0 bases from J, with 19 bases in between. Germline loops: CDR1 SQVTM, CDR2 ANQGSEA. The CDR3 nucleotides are TGCAGCGTTGCCGGGACTTCCCACTCTAGCTCCTACGAGCAGTACTTC. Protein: CSVAGTSHSSSYEQYF.

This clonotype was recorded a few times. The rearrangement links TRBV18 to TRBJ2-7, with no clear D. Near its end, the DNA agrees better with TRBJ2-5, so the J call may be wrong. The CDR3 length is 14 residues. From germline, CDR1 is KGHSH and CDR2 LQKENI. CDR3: CASSPPARTETQYF. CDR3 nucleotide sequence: TGTGCCAGCTCACCACCGGCTAGAACGGAGACCCAGTACTTC.

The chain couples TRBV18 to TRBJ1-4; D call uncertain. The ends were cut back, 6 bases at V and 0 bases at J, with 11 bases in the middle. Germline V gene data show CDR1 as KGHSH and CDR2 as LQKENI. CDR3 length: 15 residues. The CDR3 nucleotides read TGTGCCAGCTCGTCACGGGTCGCAACTAATGAAAAACTGTTTTTT. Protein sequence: CASSSRVATNEKLFF.

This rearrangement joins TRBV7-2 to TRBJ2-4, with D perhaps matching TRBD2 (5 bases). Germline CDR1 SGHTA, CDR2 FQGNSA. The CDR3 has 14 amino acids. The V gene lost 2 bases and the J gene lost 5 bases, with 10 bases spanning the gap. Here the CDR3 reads CASSLRGLENIQYF. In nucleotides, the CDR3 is TGTGCCAGCAGCTTACGAGGGCTTGAAAACATTCAGTACTTC.

CDR3 loop: CASSPLFMAGDNEQFF. As DNA, the CDR3 is TGTGCCAGCAGCCCCCTTTTTATGGCGGGAGACAATGAGCAGTTCTTC. This chain connects TRBV27 to TRBJ2-1, with 7 bases fitting TRBD2. In germline, CDR1 is MNHEY, CDR2 SMNVEV (reference sequence). This CDR3 contains 16 residues. Trimming at V came to 6 bases and at J to 5 bases, leaving 13 bases not matched to a gene.